The 17 T cell receptor beta chains below come from one sample, sequenced in a study of T cell responses to AZD1222 COVID-19 vaccine. Repertoires were generated with immunoSEQ multiplex PCR, while TCRdb's copy carries only in-frame clones and drops some. The sample has about 270,000 clones; 85% to 95% are singletons. The source material was peripheral blood, sampled 28 days after the second AZD1222 dose. These receptors all stem from an adult who received the AZD1222 COVID-19 vaccine.

The chain carries TRBV28 and TRBJ2-6; D call uncertain. The germline CDR1 and CDR2 sequences are MDHEN and SYDVKM. The CDR3 spans 16 residues. V was shortened by 6 bases and J by 0 bases, with 12 bases between the two germline ends. CDR3 amino acids: CASRSPAGSGANVLTF. The CDR3 nucleotides are TGTGCCAGCAGATCCCCCGCAGGCTCTGGGGCCAACGTCCTGACTTTC.

The V and J genes are TRBV6-2 or TRBV6-3 and TRBJ2-7, with 10 nucleotides matching TRBD2. This CDR3 spans 16 amino acids. The J segment lost 2 bases and the V segment lost 5 bases, leaving 9 bases of the junction unmatched. The germline gives CDR1 MNHEY, CDR2 SVGEGT. In DNA, the CDR3 is TGTGCCAGCAGTCGACGTCTAGCGGGAGATCCCTACGAGCAGTACTTC. Translation: CASSRRLAGDPYEQYF.

The J gene is TRBJ2-1, the V gene TRBV7-8; 10 bases align to TRBD1. J lost 8 bases, V lost 0 bases, and 7 bases had no gene match. The germline V gene has CDR1 SGHVS and CDR2 FQNEAQ. CDR3 length: 16 residues. CDR3 amino acids: CASSLALGQGIDEQFF. CDR3 sequence (DNA): TGTGCCAGCAGCTTAGCCCTGGGACAGGGGATCGATGAGCAGTTCTTC. The full variable domain, rest sourced from reference TRBV7-8 and TRBJ2-1, is GAGVSQSPRYKVAKRGQDVALRCDPISGHVSLFWYQQALGQGPEFLTYFQNEAQLDKSGLPSDRFFAERPEGSVSTLKIQRTQQEDSAVYLCASSLALGQGIDEQFFGPGTRLTVL.

This sequence joins TRBV24-1 and TRBJ2-7; TRBD2 agrees at 12 bases. V trimming: 3 bases; J trimming: 4 bases; junction bases outside the gene matches: 6. Germline-derived CDR1 and CDR2 are KGHDR and SFDVKD. The length of the CDR3 is 16 residues. This CDR3 reads CATSDAHTSGGYEQYF. For the CDR3, the DNA is TGTGCCACCAGTGATGCTCATACTAGCGGGGGGTACGAGCAGTACTTC.

The chain has TRBV12-3 or TRBV12-4 and TRBJ2-7, with D possibly being TRBD1 or TRBD2 (5 bases each). V gave up 5 bases and J gave up 3 bases, with 8 bases separating them. This CDR3 has 12 amino acids. CDR3 sequence reads: CASSGTDYEQYF. CDR3 nucleotide sequence: TGTGCCAGCAGTGGGACGGACTACGAGCAGTACTTC.

The chain carries TRBV28 and TRBJ2-1, with D perhaps matching TRBD2 (5 bases). Trimming cost V 6 bases and J 0 bases, with 9 bases left between them. The germline V gene has CDR1 MDHEN and CDR2 SYDVKM. CDR3 size: 14 residues. CDR3: CASRPRDSYNEQFF. CDR3 nucleotide sequence: TGTGCCAGCAGGCCTCGGGACTCCTACAATGAGCAGTTCTTC.

The chain combines TRBV19 with TRBJ2-1, with TRBD2 identical over 13 bases. There are 20 residues in the CDR3. Germline lookup yields CDR1 LNHDA and CDR2 SQIVND (reference sequence). Trimming removed 6 bases from V and 5 bases from J; junction bases left unmatched: 19. CDR3 coding DNA: TGTGCCAGTAGCCCCGGGGGCGGACTAGCGGGGGCCCTCTGGGACAATGAGCAGTTCTTC. It translates to CASSPGGGLAGALWDNEQFF.

The V call is TRBV7-2, the J call TRBJ1-1, with D unresolved. Trimming removed 5 bases at V and 1 base at J, with 11 bases between. The CDR3 covers 14 residues. From germline, CDR1 is SGHTA and CDR2 FQGNSA. The CDR3 DNA reads TGTGCCAGCAGCCTTGGACCTGCGAACACTGAAGCTTTCTTT. It yields the protein CASSLGPANTEAFF.

As to this clone: This specimen includes other DNA sequences encoding the same CDR3. The chain carries TRBV24-1 and TRBJ1-1; D gene unclear. The CDR3 length is 13 residues. V dropped 4 bases and J dropped 1 base, with 6 bases sitting between them. CDR1 and CDR2 (germline): KGHDR, SFDVKD. CDR3 DNA: TGTGCCACCAGTGACAGTTGGAACACTGAAGCTTTCTTT. This codes for CATSDSWNTEAFF.

The chain has TRBV14 and TRBJ2-7; the match to TRBD2 covers 9 bases. The junction had 7 bases not matched to a gene; V was cut back by 4 bases and J by 3 bases. The CDR3 runs 15 residues. In germline, CDR1 is SGHDN, CDR2 FVKESK. The CDR3 is CASSRSRREGYEQYF. The DNA for the CDR3 is TGTGCCAGCAGCCGATCGAGGCGGGAGGGCTACGAGCAGTACTTC. The full variable domain, completed using reference TRBV14 and TRBJ2-7, is EAGVTQFPSHSVIEKGQTVTLRCDPISGHDNLYWYRRVMGKEIKFLLHFVKESKQDESGMPNNRFLAERTGGTYSTLKVQPAELEDSGVYFCASSRSRREGYEQYFGPGTRLTVT.

The genes are TRBV6-4 and TRBJ1-5; unclear D gene. Trimming cost V 1 base and J 7 bases, with 14 bases left between them. The CDR3 totals 15 residues. CDR1 and CDR2 (germline): MRHNA, SNTAGT. The CDR3 region is CASSDCWQTHQPQHF. CDR3 bases: TGTGCCAGCAGTGACTGTTGGCAGACCCACCAGCCCCAGCATTTT.

The chain employs TRBV5-4 and TRBJ2-5; D unresolved. Germline loops: CDR1 SGHNT, CDR2 YYREEE (reference sequence). Trimming took 1 base from V and 4 from J, leaving 14 bases between them. The length of the CDR3 is 15 residues. The CDR3 coding sequence is TGTGCCAGCAGCTTGAGGACCATCCTAAGAGAGACCCAGTACTTC. This translates into CASSLRTILRETQYF. The complete variable domain, with remaining parts taken from reference TRBV5-4 and TRBJ2-5, reads ETGVTQSPTHLIKTRGQQVTLRCSSQSGHNTVSWYQQALGQGPQFIFQYYREEENGRGNFPPRFSGLQFPNYSSELNVNALELDDSALYLCASSLRTILRETQYFGPGTRLLVL.

The chain joins TRBV27 to TRBJ2-2; no clear D gene. The CDR3 totals 15 residues. The germline V and J ends were trimmed by 4 bases and 1 base, with 10 bases remaining between them. The germline CDR1 and CDR2 sequences are MNHEY and SMNVEV (reference sequence). Written as DNA, the CDR3 is TGTGCCAGCAGTTCGAAAACAAGGAACACCGGGGAGCTGTTTTTT. Translation gives CASSSKTRNTGELFF.

CDR3 loop: CASSRRQITEAFF. CDR3 DNA: TGTGCCAGCAGCCGTAGACAGATCACTGAAGCTTTCTTT. The chain links TRBV12-3 or TRBV12-4 to TRBJ1-1; possibly TRBD1 for D (5 bases). Trimming shortened V by 6 bases and J by 4 bases, and 12 bases separated the two germline ends. The CDR3 has 13 amino acids.

CDR3 sequence reads: CASSLLGDSNQPQHF. As DNA, the CDR3 is TGCGCCAGCAGCTTGCTGGGGGATAGCAATCAGCCCCAGCATTTT. This chain connects TRBV5-1 to TRBJ1-5; D is perhaps TRBD1 (5 bases). This CDR3 is built from 15 residues. The V end was cut by 1 base, the J end by 0 bases, with 8 bases between. The germline V gene encodes CDR1 SGHRS and CDR2 YFSETQ. The full variable domain, completed using reference TRBV5-1 and TRBJ1-5, is KAGVTQTPRYLIKTRGQQVTLSCSPISGHRSVSWYQQTPGQGLQFLFEYFSETQRNKGNFPGRFSGRQFSNSRSEMNVSTLELGDSALYLCASSLLGDSNQPQHFGDGTRLSIL.

This CDR3 reads CASNRGSTNEKLFF. The CDR3 DNA follows: TGCGCCAGCAACCGGGGGTCGACTAATGAAAAACTGTTTTTT. This chain links TRBV5-1 with TRBJ1-4, with D maybe TRBD1 (5 bases). V lost 6 bases to trimming and J lost 2 bases, with 11 bases between them. Germline CDR1 and CDR2: SGHRS and YFSETQ. CDR3 length: 14 residues.

This clone was seen only once. Different DNA sequences within this sample yield the same CDR3. This chain connects TRBV19 to TRBJ1-6; no clear D gene. Germline values: CDR1 LNHDA, CDR2 SQIVND (reference sequence). This CDR3 spans 13 amino acids. Trimming took 3 bases from V and 6 from J, leaving 6 bases between them. CDR3 region: CASSILGNSPLHF. CDR3 DNA: TGTGCCAGTAGTATCCTTGGTAATTCACCCCTCCACTTT.